This TCR beta chain was recorded in a study of beta chain features in type 1 diabetes. Across the study: On cell yields, gender and age, patients and healthy donors were similar. Regarding the study as a whole: A PCR bias possibly favoring shorter templates would apply equally to patients and controls.

Concerning this clone itself: Its specificity is not known.

The investigators reverse transcribed all of the isolated RNA, so they sequenced expressed TCRB transcripts. TCRdb's copy holds only in-frame clones and misses some; the assay was immunoSEQ multiplex PCR. The sample carries 300,000 to 350,000 clones, around a fifth recorded once. Every single donor gave one heparinised blood draw, and these averaged about 110 mL. Sorted cells reached over 95% purity in every population. V was trimmed by 11 bases and J by 0 bases, leaving 14 bases between them. The CDR3 contains 13 residues. From germline, CDR1 is MNHNS and CDR2 SASEGT. The chain recombines TRBV6-1 with TRBJ2-7; D might be TRBD1 (5 bases). Source material: naive CD4+ T cells from blood. This TCR was recovered from a woman aged 18-29 years in good health. Here the CDR3 reads CAGKRGNSYEQYF. DNA of the CDR3: TGTGCCGGAAAAAGGGGTAACTCCTACGAGCAGTACTTC.